These T cell receptor beta chains were read from a single sample in a study of cytomegalovirus exposure and HLA in healthy donors. Method: immunoSEQ multiplex PCR; TCRdb's copy keeps in-frame clones and lacks some. The sample holds fewer than 200,000 clones, just under 80% seen once. The sequenced sample was PBMCs. Receptor source: a young man in good health and CMV-seronegative. The CDR3 runs from the conserved cysteine through the conserved F or W. D genes are given only for firm matches. Clone size is shown for a subset of rows, as once, few, many or a class of expanded clone.

V	length	D	size	J	DNA	CDR3
TRBV7-3	13	.	.	TRBJ1-1	TGTGCCAGCAGCCCCGGTTCTTCTCGTGAAGCTTTCTTT	CASSPGSSREAFF
TRBV5-1	15	TRBD2	.	TRBJ2-7	TGCGCCAGCAGGCGGACTAGCGGGGCTTTCTACGAGCAGTACTTC	CASRRTSGAFYEQYF
TRBV2	15	TRBD2	.	TRBJ2-1	TGTGCCAGCAGGTTACTAGCGAAAGCGGTGGATGAGCAGTTCTTC	CASRLLAKAVDEQFF
TRBV30	14	.	.	TRBJ1-5	TGTGCCTGGAGTCAGCAGGGATTAAATCAGCCCCAGCATTTT	CAWSQQGLNQPQHF
TRBV5-4	13	TRBD1	.	TRBJ1-5	TGTGCCAGCAGCTCTGGACAGGATCAGCCCCAGCATTTT	CASSSGQDQPQHF
TRBV21-1	12	.	.	TRBJ1-6	TGTGCCAGCAGCAAAGTTTACAGTTTCCTCCACTTT	CASSKVYSFLHF
TRBV30	16	TRBD1	.	TRBJ2-1	TGTGCCTGGAGTACTGAGACAGGGGGTCTCTACAATGAGCAGTTCTTC	CAWSTETGGLYNEQFF
TRBV5-4	18	TRBD2	.	TRBJ2-2	TGTGCCAGCAGCTCGGGACTAGCGGGGGGGGCCTGGTCCGGGGAGCTGTTTTTT	CASSSGLAGGAWSGELFF
TRBV5-6	13	.	.	TRBJ1-2	TGTGCCAGCAGCGCAGGGGTTATCTATGGCTACACCTTC	CASSAGVIYGYTF
TRBV21-1	12	.	.	TRBJ2-7	TGTGCCAGCAGCATCGGGGCCTACGAGCAGTACTTC	CASSIGAYEQYF
TRBV6-5	13	TRBD1	.	TRBJ1-2	TGTGCCAGCAGTTACTCCCGACAGGGTGGCTACACCTTC	CASSYSRQGGYTF
TRBV18	15	.	.	TRBJ1-5	TGTGCCAGCTCACCACCAGGGAGGGAAGGTCAGCCCCAGCATTTT	CASSPPGREGQPQHF
TRBV6-5	16	.	.	TRBJ2-1	TGTGCCAGCAGTTACTCCTGGCGGGGCCACAACAATGAGCAGTTCTTC	CASSYSWRGHNNEQFF
TRBV7-2	16	TRBD2	.	TRBJ2-7	TGTGCCAGCAGAACTAGGGTGGGGGGGAGCTCCTACGAGCAGTACTTC	CASRTRVGGSSYEQYF
TRBV9	15	TRBD2	.	TRBJ2-7	TGTGCCAGCAGCCCACGACTAGCGGGGGCCTACGAGCAGTACTTC	CASSPRLAGAYEQYF
TRBV21-1	13	.	.	TRBJ2-7	TGTGCCAGCAGCAAAGGGGCAACCTACGAGCAGTACTTC	CASSKGATYEQYF
TRBV7-9	15	TRBD1	few	TRBJ1-1	TGTGCCAGCAGCCCTCGGACAGGCGGACGCACTGAAGCTTTCTTT	CASSPRTGGRTEAFF
TRBV28	10	.	once	TRBJ1-1	TGTGCCAGGGGAGGCGCTGAAGCTTTCTTT	CARGGAEAFF
TRBV11-3	14	.	.	TRBJ2-3	TGTGCCAGCAGCTTAGGTACAGTAACAGATACGCAGTATTTT	CASSLGTVTDTQYF
TRBV9	17	TRBD2	.	TRBJ2-7	TGTGCCAGCAGCGTAAGTTCTAGCGGGGGTCTTCACTACGAGCAGTACTTC	CASSVSSSGGLHYEQYF
TRBV19	16	TRBD2	.	TRBJ2-7	TGTGCCAGTAGCCCCCGGACTAGCGGGAACCGGGGTGGGCAGTACTTC	CASSPRTSGNRGGQYF
TRBV7-9	15	.	.	TRBJ2-2	TGTGCCAGCATTCCTTGGCTCGAGGCCACCGGGGAGCTGTTTTTT	CASIPWLEATGELFF
TRBV7-2	13	.	.	TRBJ2-1	TGTGCCAGCACTCCCCGGGGGTACAATGAGCAGTTCTTC	CASTPRGYNEQFF
TRBV11-2	15	TRBD2	.	TRBJ2-7	TGTGCCAGCAGCTTAGAAGTGGGGGGGTCCTACGAGCAGTACTTC	CASSLEVGGSYEQYF
TRBV20-1	11	.	.	TRBJ2-1	TGCAGTGCTAGAGACTACCAAGAGCAGTTCTTC	CSARDYQEQFF
TRBV19	14	TRBD1	.	TRBJ2-5	TGTGCCAGTAGTCTGACAGGGGGCCGGGAGACCCAGTACTTC	CASSLTGGRETQYF
TRBV18	14	.	.	TRBJ1-1	TGTGCCAGCTCACCCCTACAGGAGAGCACTGAAGCTTTCTTT	CASSPLQESTEAFF
TRBV11-2	15	.	.	TRBJ2-2	TGTGCCAGCAGGCCTCCATACAGGGTCACCGGGGAGCTGTTTTTT	CASRPPYRVTGELFF
TRBV7-2	14	TRBD1	.	TRBJ2-7	TGTGCCAGCAGCCAGGACAGGGGCTCCTACGAGCAGTACTTC	CASSQDRGSYEQYF
TRBV5-1	14	TRBD1	once	TRBJ2-5	TGCGCCAGCAGCTTCCAGGGGGCCCAAGAGACCCAGTACTTC	CASSFQGAQETQYF
TRBV7-9	14	.	.	TRBJ2-7	TGTGCCAGCAGCTTAGAGTTGAGCTCCTACGAGCAGTACTTC	CASSLELSSYEQYF
TRBV4-3	15	.	few	TRBJ1-4	TGCGCCAGCAGCCAAGATCAGGGTCGTCGGGAAAAACTGTTTTTT	CASSQDQGRREKLFF